The 31 T cell receptor beta chains below all came from one sample that was sequenced in a study of blood T cells in healthy people across ages. For the second PCR, which ran for roughly 6 to 12 cycles, a sample-barcoded 5' primer and a J-beta primer mix were used. TCRdb ran MiXCR on the 5' RACE reads and lists one entry per CDR3 protein. The sample records 800,000 to 950,000 distinct CDR3 sequences, around 36% being singletons. What was sequenced was blood. The receptors originated from a man aged 18-30 years in good health.

This clonotype appeared a few times. V is TRBV5-1 and J is TRBJ1-1; D remains unclear. The CDR3 totals 14 residues. V was pared by 0 bases and J by 4 bases, with 10 bases between. Per the germline V gene, CDR1 is SGHRS and CDR2 is YFSETQ. In DNA form, the CDR3 reads TGCGCCAGCAGCTTGGCTGGGGATCCCACTGAAGCTTTCTTT. Translation: CASSLAGDPTEAFF.

This clonotype occurred a few times. The chain carries TRBV12-3 or TRBV12-4 and TRBJ1-6, with TRBD1 as a possible D gene (6 bases). The CDR3 is 15 amino acids. Trimming took off 6 bases at V and 7 bases at J, with 16 bases between the two ends. The CDR3 loop reads CASRPTGTRNSPLHF. CDR3 DNA sequence: TGTGCCAGCAGACCTACCGGGACAAGAAATTCACCCCTCCACTTT.

V gene TRBV9 combines with J gene TRBJ1-2, with 10 bases aligning to TRBD1. Germline CDR1 reads SGDLS; CDR2 reads YYNGEE. This CDR3 has 14 residues. With 0 bases clipped from V and 11 bases from J, the junction kept 7 bases outside the gene matches. The CDR3 DNA is TGTGCCAGCAGCGTAGGCGGGACAGGGGTTAGGTACACCTTC. Its protein product is CASSVGGTGVRYTF.

The table lists this clonotype with many counts. DNA of the CDR3: TGCAGTGCGGAAACAGGGGGTAATTCACCCCTCCACTTT. Amino acid sequence: CSAETGGNSPLHF. This chain joins TRBV20-1 and TRBJ1-6; the match to TRBD1 covers 8 bases. Trimming removed 6 bases from V and 6 bases from J; junction bases left unmatched: 4. CDR1 is DFQATT, CDR2 SNEGSKA, per germline (reference sequence). The CDR3 contains 13 residues.

CDR3 nucleotide sequence: TGTGCCAGCAGTTACTTCCGGGACAGGTACTACGAGCAGTACTTC. It is translated as CASSYFRDRYYEQYF. The rearrangement uses TRBV6-2 or TRBV6-3 and TRBJ2-7, with 8 bases lining up with TRBD1. The germline gives CDR1 MNHEY, CDR2 SVGEGT. The junction had 5 bases not matched to a gene; V was cut back by 1 base and J by 3 bases. This CDR3 is built from 15 residues.

The chain has TRBV12-3 or TRBV12-4 and TRBJ1-5; 7 bases agree with TRBD1. This CDR3 contains 15 residues. V shed 6 bases and J 2 bases; nucleotides not matched to a gene: 7. The CDR3 sequence is CASRETGKGNQPQHF. The DNA of the CDR3 is TGTGCCAGCAGGGAGACAGGGAAAGGCAATCAGCCCCAGCATTTT.

This clonotype has a single count. CDR3 region: CSVGDQGANVLTF. The CDR3 DNA reads as TGCAGCGTTGGGGATCAGGGGGCCAACGTCCTGACTTTC. The genes are TRBV29-1 and TRBJ2-6, with D hard to call. Trimming stripped 4 bases from V and 4 bases from J, with 8 bases between. This CDR3 region has 13 residues. The germline V gene has CDR1 SQVTM and CDR2 ANQGSEA.

The table lists this clonotype with many counts. The chain carries TRBV30 and TRBJ2-5; D may be TRBD2 (6 bases). This CDR3 is 13 amino acids long. CDR1 and CDR2 from the germline V gene are GTSNPN and SVGIG (reference sequence). Trimming took off 2 bases at V and 3 bases at J, with 10 bases between the two ends. CDR3 region: CAWSRVAEETQYF. The CDR3 nucleotides read TGTGCCTGGAGTAGGGTAGCGGAAGAGACCCAGTACTTC.

The table lists this clonotype with many counts. The gene calls are TRBV5-1 and TRBJ2-3; a weak D match, TRBD1 (5 bases). The V end lost 3 bases, the J end lost 4 bases, and 12 bases lay between the germline ends. Germline V gene lookup returns CDR1 SGHRS and CDR2 YFSETQ. This CDR3 contains 14 residues. The CDR3 loop is CASSSTVRADTQYF. The CDR3 coding sequence is TGCGCCAGCAGCTCGACAGTCAGAGCAGATACGCAGTATTTT.

This clonotype was seen only a few times. The DNA of the CDR3 is TGTGCCAGCAGTTCTAGCGGGGGCGAATGGAACCAGTACTTC. It yields the protein CASSSSGGEWNQYF. This chain joins TRBV6-6 and TRBJ2-5, with 10 bases lining up with TRBD2. This CDR3 contains 14 residues. CDR1 and CDR2 (germline): MNHNY, SVGAGI (reference sequence). V was pared by 4 bases and J by 10 bases, with 9 bases of the junction left unmatched.

The genes are TRBV4-1 and TRBJ1-4, with 11 bases that match TRBD1. This CDR3 has 18 amino acids. The V gene's germline CDR1 is MGHRA and CDR2 YSYEKL. Trimming at V came to 1 base and at J to 8 bases, leaving 12 bases not matched to a gene. The CDR3 nucleotides are TGCGCCAGCAGCCAAGGGACAGGGGGCGAAACCCACCAAGAAAAACTGTTTTTT. Translation gives CASSQGTGGETHQEKLFF.

This clonotype was counted between two and nine times. The V and J genes are TRBV16 and TRBJ2-5; maybe TRBD2 (6 bases). CDR1 and CDR2 (germline): KGHSY, FQNENV. This CDR3 comprises 17 residues. V dropped 0 bases and J dropped 7 bases, with 21 bases sitting between them. The DNA for the CDR3 is TGTGCCAGCAGCCAATCAATCACTGGAGGGGCTGGCATGACCCAGTACTTC. It yields the protein CASSQSITGGAGMTQYF.

About this clonotype itself: A much larger clone lies one base from this, so it may be a read error. The chain is built from TRBV7-2 and TRBJ2-7; no clear D. This CDR3 region has 15 residues. The V end lost 0 bases, the J end lost 3 bases, and 12 bases lay between the germline ends. Germline V gene lookup returns CDR1 SGHTA and CDR2 FQGNSA. This CDR3 is CASSLASEASYEQYF. The DNA for the CDR3 is TGTGCCAGCAGCTTAGCTTCAGAGGCCAGCTACGAGCAGTACTTC.

The chain joins TRBV14 to TRBJ1-4, with no clear D. The germline V gene has CDR1 SGHDN and CDR2 FVKESK. V dropped 2 bases and J dropped 6 bases, with 10 bases sitting between them. CDR3 length equals 14 residues. CDR3 residues: CASSQWSRDEKLFF. The CDR3 coding sequence is TGTGCCAGCAGCCAATGGTCAAGGGATGAAAAACTGTTTTTT.

To note about this clonotype: This may stem from a read error, because a much larger clone lies one nucleotide away. The chain links TRBV20-1 to TRBJ2-1; D might be TRBD1 (5 bases). CDR3 length equals 14 residues. Germline CDR1 DFQATT, CDR2 SNEGSKA (reference sequence). The CDR3 is CNANPQGVYNEQFF. The DNA for the CDR3 is TGCAATGCTAACCCACAAGGGGTCTACAATGAGCAGTTCTTC.

In its sample, this clonotype was seen a few times. The V and J genes are TRBV12-3 or TRBV12-4 and TRBJ1-4; maybe TRBD1 (5 bases). V was clipped by 3 bases and J by 4 bases, with 9 bases between them. The CDR3 is 14 residues long. CDR3 sequence reads: CASSLNRLNEKLFF. CDR3 nucleotide sequence: TGTGCCAGCAGTTTGAACAGGCTTAATGAAAAACTGTTTTTT.

This clonotype was detected only a few times. This chain joins TRBV20-1 and TRBJ1-5; D remains unclear. The CDR3 is 15 residues long. Germline V lookup: CDR1 DFQATT, CDR2 SNEGSKA (reference sequence). V was trimmed by 1 base and J by 1 base, leaving 11 bases between them. The CDR3 DNA reads as TGCAGTGCTAGAGGCGGGTCTGTAAGCAATCAGCCCCAGCATTTT. It translates to CSARGGSVSNQPQHF.

Only a few counts were recorded for this clonotype. The chain links TRBV29-1 to TRBJ2-1; the match to TRBD2 covers 8 bases. This CDR3 region has 14 residues. V shed 4 bases, J shed 10 bases, and the junction held 12 bases outside the gene matches. Per the germline V gene, CDR1 is SQVTM and CDR2 is ANQGSEA. CDR3 region: CSVAGGGTIWEQFF. The CDR3 nucleotides are TGCAGCGTTGCGGGCGGGGGGACCATTTGGGAGCAGTTCTTC.

This clonotype was seen repeatedly, ten times or more. V and J are TRBV20-1 and TRBJ2-1; 9 positions match TRBD1. Germline values: CDR1 DFQATT, CDR2 SNEGSKA (reference sequence). The CDR3 totals 16 residues. The V and J ends lost 3 bases and 4 bases, in that order; junction bases with no gene match: 10. The CDR3 nucleotides read TGCAGTGCTAGGGAGACACAGGGGGCCCAATACAATGAGCAGTTCTTC. Protein product: CSARETQGAQYNEQFF.

The V gene is TRBV4-1, the J gene TRBJ1-2; no firm D call. V lost 1 base to trimming and J lost 2 bases, with 14 bases between them. This CDR3 spans 16 amino acids. Germline loops: CDR1 MGHRA, CDR2 YSYEKL. CDR3 loop: CASSQANRHGNYGYTF. The CDR3 nucleotides are TGCGCCAGCAGCCAAGCGAACAGACACGGAAACTATGGCTACACCTTC.

Notes on this clonotype: Given a much more abundant clone one base away, this may be a read error. The genes are TRBV14 and TRBJ2-3; D remains ambiguous. There are 15 residues in the CDR3. Germline loops: CDR1 SGHDN, CDR2 FVKESK. Between the trimmed V and J ends, which lost 5 bases and 2 bases, there was a span of 14 bases. In nucleotides, the CDR3 is TGTGCCAGCAGCAAAACGCAGAGAACCACAGATACGCAGTATTTT. It translates to CASSKTQRTTDTQYF.

J is TRBJ1-1 and V is TRBV12-3 or TRBV12-4; D gene unclear. This CDR3 is built from 13 residues. V lost 3 bases and J lost 3, with 8 bases in between. CDR3 sequence (DNA): TGTGCCAGCAGTTTGGGAGAGGACACTGAAGCTTTCTTT. It yields the protein CASSLGEDTEAFF.

The J gene is TRBJ1-2, the V gene TRBV27, with 8 bases lining up with TRBD1. The CDR3 totals 16 residues. The germline V gene has CDR1 MNHEY and CDR2 SMNVEV (reference sequence). V dropped 5 bases and J dropped 2; count of bases not matched to a gene: 10. CDR3 loop: CASSPAPTGVNYGYTF. The CDR3 nucleotides read TGTGCCAGCAGTCCCGCCCCGACAGGGGTAAACTATGGCTACACCTTC.

This clonotype was picked up many times. J is TRBJ2-3 and V is TRBV27; D gene unclear. CDR1 and CDR2 from the germline V gene are MNHEY and SMNVEV (reference sequence). V was shortened by 5 bases and J by 9 bases, with 3 bases between the two germline ends. The CDR3 consists of 9 residues. The CDR3 loop is CASSRTQYF. The CDR3 DNA reads as TGTGCCAGCAGTCGGACGCAGTATTTT.

The chain carries TRBV6-6 and TRBJ2-1; TRBD1 aligns across 7 bases. The CDR3 has 13 residues. Trimming removed 8 bases from V and 5 bases from J; junction bases left unmatched: 6. Germline assignment: CDR1 MNHNY and CDR2 SVGAGI (reference sequence). The CDR3 nucleotides are TGTGCCAGCGGGGACGGGACAGACAATGAGCAGTTCTTC. Protein product: CASGDGTDNEQFF.

This clonotype was recorded many times. The chain uses TRBV11-2 and TRBJ2-1, with D possibly matching TRBD2 (5 bases). CDR1 is SGHAT and CDR2 is FQNNGV in the germline V gene. This CDR3 has 15 residues. V lost 0 bases to trimming and J lost 1 base, with 7 bases between them. In nucleotides, the CDR3 is TGTGCCAGCAGCTTAGATCCGGGGTCCTACAATGAGCAGTTCTTC. It yields the protein CASSLDPGSYNEQFF.

This CDR3 is CASSSERGTDTQYF. CDR3 nucleotides: TGTGCCAGCAGTTCCGAGAGGGGCACAGATACGCAGTATTTT. V and J are TRBV28 and TRBJ2-3; D might be TRBD2 (5 bases). Between the trimmed V and J ends, which lost 4 bases and 1 base, there was a span of 9 bases. The CDR3 spans 14 residues. Per the germline V gene, CDR1 is MDHEN and CDR2 is SYDVKM.

This clonotype was seen a handful of times. This chain joins TRBV2 and TRBJ1-2, with D perhaps matching TRBD1 (6 bases). CDR3 size: 15 residues. V lost 3 bases, J lost 4 bases, and 15 bases lay in between. Germline CDR1 and CDR2: SNHLY and FYNNEI. The CDR3 protein is CASSERTAPGYGYTF. Written as DNA, the CDR3 is TGTGCCAGCAGTGAGAGGACAGCCCCGGGCTATGGCTACACCTTC.

The chain has TRBV10-3 and TRBJ2-1, with 8 bases identical to TRBD1. Germline loops: CDR1 ENHRY, CDR2 SYGVKD. V lost 5 bases, J lost 6 bases, and 3 bases stayed unmatched. CDR3 length equals 13 residues. The CDR3 coding sequence is TGTGCCATCAGTCAACAGGGGGGCAATGAGCAGTTCTTC. This codes for CAISQQGGNEQFF.

The chain combines TRBV6-5 with TRBJ2-5; the D is unclear. CDR3 size: 14 residues. Trimming shortened V by 5 bases and J by 5 bases, and 15 bases separated the two germline ends. The germline V gene has CDR1 MNHEY and CDR2 SVGAGI. This CDR3 reads CASSGGIRSETQYF. CDR3 nucleotides: TGTGCCAGCAGTGGCGGCATTCGCTCGGAGACCCAGTACTTC.

This clonotype has just a few counts. V and J are TRBV5-1 and TRBJ2-3; D call uncertain. Trimming removed 5 bases at V and 4 bases at J, with 8 bases between. CDR1 and CDR2 from the germline V gene are SGHRS and YFSETQ. CDR3 size: 12 residues. The chain's CDR3 is CASSFNADTQYF. The DNA of the CDR3 is TGCGCCAGCAGTTTCAACGCAGATACGCAGTATTTT.